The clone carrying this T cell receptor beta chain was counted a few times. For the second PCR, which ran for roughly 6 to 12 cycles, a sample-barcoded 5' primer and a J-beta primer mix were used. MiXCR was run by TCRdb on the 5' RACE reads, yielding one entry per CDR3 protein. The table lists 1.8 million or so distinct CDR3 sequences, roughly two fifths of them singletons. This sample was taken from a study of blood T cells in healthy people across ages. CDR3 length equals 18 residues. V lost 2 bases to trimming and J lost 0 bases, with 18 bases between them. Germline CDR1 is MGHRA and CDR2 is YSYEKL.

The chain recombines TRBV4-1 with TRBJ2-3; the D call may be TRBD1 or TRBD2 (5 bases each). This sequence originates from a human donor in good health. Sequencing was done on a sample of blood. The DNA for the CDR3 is TGCGCCAGCAGCCAACTACTGCTAGAGGGGTCTAGCACAGATACGCAGTATTTT. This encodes CASSQLLLEGSSTDTQYF.